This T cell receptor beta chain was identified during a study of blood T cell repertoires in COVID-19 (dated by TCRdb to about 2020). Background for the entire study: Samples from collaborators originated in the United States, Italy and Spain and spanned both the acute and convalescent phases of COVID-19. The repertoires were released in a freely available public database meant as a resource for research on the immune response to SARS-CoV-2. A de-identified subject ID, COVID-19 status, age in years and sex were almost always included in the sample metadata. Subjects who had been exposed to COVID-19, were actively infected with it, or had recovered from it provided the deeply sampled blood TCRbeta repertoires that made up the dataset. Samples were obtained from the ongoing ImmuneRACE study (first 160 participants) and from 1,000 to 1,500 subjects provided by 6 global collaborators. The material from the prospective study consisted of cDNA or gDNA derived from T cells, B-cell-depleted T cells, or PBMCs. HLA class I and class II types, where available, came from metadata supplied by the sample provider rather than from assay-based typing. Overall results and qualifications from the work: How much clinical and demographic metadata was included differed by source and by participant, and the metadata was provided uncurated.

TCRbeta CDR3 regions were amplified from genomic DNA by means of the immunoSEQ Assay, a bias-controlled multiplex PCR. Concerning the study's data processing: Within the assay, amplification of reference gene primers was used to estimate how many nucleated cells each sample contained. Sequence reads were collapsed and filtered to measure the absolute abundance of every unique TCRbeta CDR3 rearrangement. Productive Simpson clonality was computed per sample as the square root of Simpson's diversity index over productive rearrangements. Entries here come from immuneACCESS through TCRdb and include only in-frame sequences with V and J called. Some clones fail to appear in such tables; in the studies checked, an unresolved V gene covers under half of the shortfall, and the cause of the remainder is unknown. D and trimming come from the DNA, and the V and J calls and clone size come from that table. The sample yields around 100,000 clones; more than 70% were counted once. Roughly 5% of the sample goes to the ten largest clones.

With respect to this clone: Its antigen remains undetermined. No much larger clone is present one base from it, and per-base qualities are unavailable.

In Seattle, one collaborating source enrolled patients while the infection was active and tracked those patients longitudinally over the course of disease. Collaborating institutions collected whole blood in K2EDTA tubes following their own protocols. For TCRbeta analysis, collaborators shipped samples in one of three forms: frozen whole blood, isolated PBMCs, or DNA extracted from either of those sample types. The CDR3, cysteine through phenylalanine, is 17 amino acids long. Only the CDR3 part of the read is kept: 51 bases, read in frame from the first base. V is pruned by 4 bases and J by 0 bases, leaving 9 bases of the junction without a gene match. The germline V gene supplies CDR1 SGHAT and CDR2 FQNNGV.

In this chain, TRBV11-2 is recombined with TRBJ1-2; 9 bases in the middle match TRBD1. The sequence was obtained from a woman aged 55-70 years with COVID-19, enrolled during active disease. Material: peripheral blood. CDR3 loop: CASSSTGGLIANYGYTF. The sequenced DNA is TGTGCCAGCAGCTCTACAGGGGGCCTCATAGCTAACTATGGCTACACCTTC. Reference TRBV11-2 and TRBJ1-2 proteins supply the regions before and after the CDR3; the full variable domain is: EAGVAQSPRYKIIEKRQSVAFWCNPISGHATLYWYQQILGQGPKLLIQFQNNGVVDDSQLPKDRFSAERLKGVDSTLKIQPAKLEDSAVYLCASSSTGGLIANYGYTFGSGTRLTVV.